This TCR beta chain was captured in a study of blood T cell repertoires in COVID-19. This clone showed up just once. This CDR3 region has 13 residues. Germline CDR1 and CDR2: SGHTA and FQGNSA. J lost 12 bases, V lost 5 bases, and 9 bases had no gene match. Repertoires were generated with immunoSEQ multiplex PCR, while TCRdb's copy carries only in-frame clones and drops some. This sample yields roughly 100,000 clones, of which about 75% are seen a single time; approximately 19% belongs to the top ten. The rearrangement uses TRBV7-2 and TRBJ2-7, with TRBD2 matching over 11 bases. Sequencing used peripheral blood. The TCR comes from a woman in her seventies with acute or convalescent COVID-19. In DNA form, the CDR3 reads TGTGCCAGCAGCGCCACTAGCGGGGGTAAGCTGTACTTC. Protein: CASSATSGGKLYF.